These 9 T cell receptor beta chains were all obtained from the same sample, sequenced in a study of T cell repertoires in cytomegalovirus infection. Using its own MiXCR run on the reads, TCRdb lists one record per CDR3 protein. The sample consists of approximately 700,000 distinct CDR3 sequences, approximately 34% of them appearing once. The sample comprised PBMCs. These receptors were collected from a human donor in good health (CMV status not recorded). Some clones in this sample may be carry-over from other donors' samples.

The chain has TRBV19 and TRBJ2-1, with D uncertain. This CDR3 is built from 13 residues. V was cut by 4 bases and J by 4 bases, with 8 bases left in between. CDR1 is LNHDA, CDR2 SQIVND, per germline (reference sequence). The CDR3 is CASSTAGYNEQFF. For the CDR3, the DNA is TGTGCCAGTAGTACGGCCGGGTACAATGAGCAGTTCTTC.

The chain carries TRBV25-1 and TRBJ2-3; D call uncertain. In germline, CDR1 is MGHDK, CDR2 SYGVNS. The V and J ends lost 4 bases and 4 bases respectively, with 6 bases between them. The CDR3 totals 12 residues. The CDR3 here is CASSAFPDTQYF. The CDR3 nucleotides read TGTGCCAGCAGTGCGTTCCCAGATACGCAGTATTTT.

The chain couples TRBV20-1 to TRBJ2-1, with 13 bases fitting TRBD2. V shed 5 bases, J shed 2 bases, and the junction held 15 bases outside the gene matches. The CDR3 extends over 19 amino acids. Germline V gene data show CDR1 as DFQATT and CDR2 as SNEGSKA (reference sequence). The CDR3 protein is CSAGGKTSGRRETYNEQFF. The DNA of the CDR3 is TGCAGTGCTGGGGGGAAGACTAGCGGGAGGCGAGAGACCTACAATGAGCAGTTCTTC.

This clonotype was detected only a few times. This chain links TRBV28 with TRBJ1-1; weak D call: TRBD1 (5 bases). This CDR3 has 16 amino acids. V gave up 4 bases and J gave up 11 bases, with 26 bases separating them. Germline V gene sequence: CDR1 MDHEN, CDR2 SYDVKM. The CDR3 nucleotides are TGTGCCAGCAGTTCCCCCTCCGGGACGGACGGGCCCAGGGCTTTCTTT. Residues: CASSSPSGTDGPRAFF.

This clonotype appeared a few times. J is TRBJ2-7 and V is TRBV6-1, with D perhaps TRBD1 or TRBD2 (6 bases each). The CDR3 length is 17 residues. Between the trimmed V and J ends, which lost 4 bases and 0 bases, there was a span of 19 bases. CDR1 MNHNS and CDR2 SASEGT come from the germline V gene. This CDR3 reads CASSANPGGVSSYEQYF. CDR3 in DNA: TGTGCCAGCAGTGCTAACCCCGGGGGCGTCAGCTCCTACGAGCAGTACTTC.

This clonotype was detected a few times. A clone one base away is much larger, so this may be a read error. The chain joins TRBV7-2 to TRBJ2-3; 9 nucleotides agree with TRBD2. The V and J ends lost 5 bases and 2 bases, in that order; junction bases with no gene match: 20. The CDR3 has 20 residues. Germline V gene lookup returns CDR1 SGHTA and CDR2 FQGNSA. CDR3 sequence reads: CASSMRLAVSSTSSTDTQYF. As DNA, the CDR3 is TGTGCCAGCAGCATGCGACTAGCGGTGAGCTCGACCTCTTCCACAGATACGCAGTATTTT.

This clonotype ranks as medium-sized (0.01 to 0.1%). V usage is TRBV7-6 and J usage is TRBJ2-3, with TRBD1 identical over 7 bases. Germline CDR1 and CDR2: SGHVS and FNYEAQ. This CDR3 is 16 amino acids long. Trimming cost V 4 bases and J 0 bases; bases outside gene matches: 7. CDR3 nucleotides: TGTGCCAGCAGCTCCGGACAGGCCTCTAGCACAGATACGCAGTATTTT. Its protein is CASSSGQASSTDTQYF.

To note about this clonotype: It is likely a read error, because the conserved phenylalanine at the end of the CDR3 is missing. The V and J genes are TRBV7-2 and TRBJ2-1; possibly TRBD1 for D (6 bases). Trimming shortened V by 1 base and J by 5 bases, and 12 bases separated the two germline ends. This CDR3 region has 15 residues. Germline CDR1 and CDR2: SGHTA and FQGNSA. This CDR3 reads CASSLEGTTNNEQFL. In DNA, the CDR3 is TGTGCCAGCAGCTTAGAAGGGACAACTAACAATGAGCAGTTCTTA.

The chain recombines TRBV20-1 with TRBJ1-1; the D is unclear. CDR1 is DFQATT and CDR2 is SNEGSKA in the germline V gene (reference sequence). Trimming stripped 3 bases from V and 5 bases from J, with 16 bases between. This CDR3 is 14 amino acids long. Here the CDR3 DNA reads TGCAGTGCTAGTCGTGGCCTCGTAGGGACTGAAGCTTTCTTT. Protein sequence: CSASRGLVGTEAFF.